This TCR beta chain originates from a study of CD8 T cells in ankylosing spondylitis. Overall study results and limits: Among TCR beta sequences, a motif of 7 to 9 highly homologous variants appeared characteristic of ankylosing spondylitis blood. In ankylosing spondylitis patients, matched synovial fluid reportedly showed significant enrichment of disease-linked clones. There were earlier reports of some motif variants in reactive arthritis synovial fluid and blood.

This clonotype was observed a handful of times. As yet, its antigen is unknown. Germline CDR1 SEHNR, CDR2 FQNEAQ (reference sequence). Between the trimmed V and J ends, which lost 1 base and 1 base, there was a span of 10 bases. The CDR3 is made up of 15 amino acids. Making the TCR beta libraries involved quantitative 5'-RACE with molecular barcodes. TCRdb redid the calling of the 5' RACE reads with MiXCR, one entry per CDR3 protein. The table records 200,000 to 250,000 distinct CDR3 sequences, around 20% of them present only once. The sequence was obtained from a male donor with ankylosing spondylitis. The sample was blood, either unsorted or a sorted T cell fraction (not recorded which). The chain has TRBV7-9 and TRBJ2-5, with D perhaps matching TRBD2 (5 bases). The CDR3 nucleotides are TGTGCCAGCAGCTTAGACGGCGGGCCCCAAGAGACCCAGTACTTC. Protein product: CASSLDGGPQETQYF.